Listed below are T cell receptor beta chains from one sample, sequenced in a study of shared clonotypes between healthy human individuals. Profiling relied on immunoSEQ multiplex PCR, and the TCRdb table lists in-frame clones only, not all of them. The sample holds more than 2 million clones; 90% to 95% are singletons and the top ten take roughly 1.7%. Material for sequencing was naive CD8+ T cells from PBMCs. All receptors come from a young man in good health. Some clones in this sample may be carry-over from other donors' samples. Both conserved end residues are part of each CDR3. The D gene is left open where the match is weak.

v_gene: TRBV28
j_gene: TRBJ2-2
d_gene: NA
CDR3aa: CASSGTHRFPGELFF
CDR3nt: TGTGCCAGCAGTGGAACCCACAGATTTCCCGGGGAGCTGTTTTTT

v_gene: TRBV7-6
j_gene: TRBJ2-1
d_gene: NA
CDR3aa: CASSLAWGSLDEQFF
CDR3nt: TGTGCCAGCAGCTTAGCCTGGGGGTCCCTTGATGAGCAGTTCTTC

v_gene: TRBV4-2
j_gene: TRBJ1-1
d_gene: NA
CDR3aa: CASSLERNTEAFF
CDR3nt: TGTGCCAGCAGCCTAGAGAGGAACACTGAAGCTTTCTTT

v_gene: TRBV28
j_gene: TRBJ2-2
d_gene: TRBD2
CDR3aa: CASSSGLAGVTGELFF
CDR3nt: TGTGCCAGCAGTTCGGGACTAGCGGGAGTCACCGGGGAGCTGTTTTTT

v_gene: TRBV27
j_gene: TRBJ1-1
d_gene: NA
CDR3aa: CASSLSPKNTEAFF
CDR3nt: TGTGCCAGCAGTTTAAGTCCGAAGAACACTGAAGCTTTCTTT

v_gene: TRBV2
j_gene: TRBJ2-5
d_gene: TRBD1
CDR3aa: CASRSQGVGLQETQYF
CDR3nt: TGTGCCAGCAGGTCACAGGGGGTGGGACTCCAAGAGACCCAGTACTTC

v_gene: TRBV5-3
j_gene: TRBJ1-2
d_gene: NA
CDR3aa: CARSSTGSSNYGYTF
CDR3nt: TGTGCCAGAAGCTCCACCGGATCTTCTAACTATGGCTACACCTTC

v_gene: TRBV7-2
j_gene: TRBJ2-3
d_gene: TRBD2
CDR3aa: CASSLWRGSTEDTQYF
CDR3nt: TGTGCCAGCAGCTTATGGCGCGGGAGCACCGAAGATACGCAGTATTTT

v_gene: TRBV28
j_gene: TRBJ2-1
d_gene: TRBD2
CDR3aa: CASSLPLAGVTFLEQFF
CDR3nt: TGTGCCAGCAGCCTCCCCCTAGCGGGAGTTACTTTCCTTGAGCAGTTCTTC

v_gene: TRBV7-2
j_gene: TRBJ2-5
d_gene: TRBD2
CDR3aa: CASSSHPASGVQETQYF
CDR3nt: TGTGCCAGCAGCTCCCACCCCGCTAGCGGGGTCCAAGAGACCCAGTACTTC

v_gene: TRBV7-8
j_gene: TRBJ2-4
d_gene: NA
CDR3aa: CASSLAQSIYPKNIQYF
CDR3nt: TGTGCCAGCAGCTTAGCGCAGAGTATCTATCCCAAAAACATTCAGTACTTC

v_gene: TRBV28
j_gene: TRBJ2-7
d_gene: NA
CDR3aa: CASSFTDEQYF
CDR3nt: TGTGCCAGCAGTTTTACCGACGAGCAGTACTTC

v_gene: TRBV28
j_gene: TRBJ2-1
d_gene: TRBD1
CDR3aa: CASSFFPAGGDEQFF
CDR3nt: TGTGCCAGCAGTTTTTTCCCGGCAGGGGGCGATGAGCAGTTCTTC

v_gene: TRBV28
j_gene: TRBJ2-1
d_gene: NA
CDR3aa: CASSFPAGWIYNEQFF
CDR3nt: TGTGCCAGCAGTTTCCCTGCGGGATGGATCTACAATGAGCAGTTCTTC

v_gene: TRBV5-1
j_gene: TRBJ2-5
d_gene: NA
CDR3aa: CASYGTSGPRGGETQYF
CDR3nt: TGCGCCAGCTACGGGACTTCCGGGCCACGAGGGGGAGAGACCCAGTACTTC

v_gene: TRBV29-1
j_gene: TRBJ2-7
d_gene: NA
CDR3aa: CSVVGGLRYEQYF
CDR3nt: TGCAGCGTTGTTGGGGGGCTGAGGTACGAGCAGTACTTC